The rows below give T cell receptor beta chains drawn from one sample of a study of shared clonotypes between healthy human individuals. Repertoires were generated with immunoSEQ multiplex PCR, while TCRdb's copy carries only in-frame clones and drops some. The top ten hold roughly 0.13% of the sample, which has 2,100,000 or so clones, 90% to 97% seen once. Input material: naive CD4+ T cells sorted from blood. Every receptor here comes from a man younger than 35 in good health. Each CDR3 is given with its conserved first and last residue. A D gene is named only where the DNA matches it firmly. Size is stated for part of the rows, as once, few or many counts, or as a class when the clone is expanded.

CASSPSKSGTGLYEQYF | TGCGCCAGCAGCCCAAGTAAGTCCGGGACAGGGCTTTACGAGCAGTACTTC | TRBV4-1 | TRBD1 | TRBJ2-7 | -
CASSTGQQNTQYF | TGTGCCAGCAGCACCGGACAACAAAATACGCAGTATTTT | TRBV7-2 | - | TRBJ2-3 | -
CASPLPPGQPFTGELFF | TGTGCCAGCCCCCTACCCCCGGGACAGCCGTTCACCGGGGAGCTGTTTTTT | TRBV25-1 | TRBD1 | TRBJ2-2 | -
CASSRGYPDTQYF | TGTGCCAGCAGCAGGGGATACCCAGATACGCAGTATTTT | TRBV9 | - | TRBJ2-3 | -
CASSLLMGNTESYEQYF | TGCGCCAGCAGCCTATTGATGGGAAATACGGAATCCTACGAGCAGTACTTC | TRBV4-1 | - | TRBJ2-7 | -
CASSPQGWRPQHF | TGTGCCAGCAGCCCACAGGGTTGGAGGCCCCAGCATTTT | TRBV6-5 | - | TRBJ1-5 | -
CASSLASGEGYTF | TGTGCCAGCAGCTTAGCGTCAGGGGAGGGCTACACCTTC | TRBV7-6 | - | TRBJ1-2 | -
CASSEPGTGANEQYF | TGCGCCAGCAGTGAGCCCGGGACAGGGGCAAACGAGCAGTACTTC | TRBV10-2 | TRBD1 | TRBJ2-7 | once
CASSQDRALGTGELFF | TGCGCCAGCAGCCAAGACAGGGCCCTGGGCACCGGGGAGCTGTTTTTT | TRBV4-1 | - | TRBJ2-2 | -
CASGLVWVGVDNEQFF | TGTGCTAGTGGTTTGGTATGGGTGGGAGTCGATAATGAGCAGTTCTTC | TRBV12-5 | - | TRBJ2-1 | -
CASSFGLFGEQYF | TGTGCCAGCAGCTTCGGGCTTTTCGGAGAGCAGTACTTC | TRBV5-5 | - | TRBJ2-7 | -
CASSAGLTDTQYF | TGTGCCAGCAGTGCGGGGCTCACAGATACGCAGTATTTT | TRBV7-6 | - | TRBJ2-3 | -